One and the same sample provided the 25 T cell receptor beta chains below, sequenced in a study of blood T cell repertoires in COVID-19. The assay was immunoSEQ multiplex PCR, and TCRdb's table has in-frame clones only and misses some. The table lists a few hundred thousand clones, around 87% of them singletons. Sequencing was done on a sample of peripheral blood. These receptor sequences come from a woman aged 50 to 60 with acute or convalescent COVID-19.

The chain carries TRBV29-1 and TRBJ2-5; D remains ambiguous. The V gene lost 5 bases and the J gene lost 6 bases, with 13 bases spanning the gap. CDR1 SQVTM and CDR2 ANQGSEA come from the germline V gene. The CDR3 spans 12 residues. Written as DNA, the CDR3 is TGCAGCGTTAGTTGGCTGCGGCAGACCCAGTACTTC. This encodes CSVSWLRQTQYF. The whole variable domain, remainder taken from reference TRBV29-1 and TRBJ2-5, is SAVISQKPSRDICQRGTSLTIQCQVDSQVTMMFWYRQQPGQSLTLIATANQGSEATYESGFVIDKFPISRPNLTFSTLTVSNMSPEDSSIYLCSVSWLRQTQYFGPGTRLLVL.

The chain combines TRBV28 with TRBJ1-2; 12 nucleotides line up with TRBD1. The J segment lost 5 bases and the V segment lost 4 bases, leaving 8 bases of the junction unmatched. Germline assignment: CDR1 MDHEN and CDR2 SYDVKM. The CDR3 totals 16 residues. The DNA of the CDR3 is TGTGCCAGCAGTTGGGGGACAGGGGGCGCGCAGTATGGCTACACCTTC. This codes for CASSWGTGGAQYGYTF.

The chain links TRBV18 to TRBJ2-5; the D gene is possibly TRBD2 (6 bases). Germline-derived CDR1 and CDR2 are KGHSH and LQKENI. The V end lost 6 bases, the J end lost 0 bases, and 11 bases lay between the germline ends. CDR3 length: 14 amino acids. As DNA, the CDR3 is TGTGCCAGCTCCGTTACGGGGGACCAAGAGACCCAGTACTTC. Protein product: CASSVTGDQETQYF.

The rearrangement uses TRBV29-1 and TRBJ2-1; TRBD2 matches at 8 bases. This CDR3 is 15 amino acids long. The V gene end was trimmed by 7 bases and the J gene end by 3 bases; junction bases not matched to a gene: 11. Germline lookup yields CDR1 SQVTM and CDR2 ANQGSEA. The CDR3 protein is CSGNVGSGNYNEQFF. CDR3 DNA: TGCAGCGGGAATGTGGGTAGCGGGAACTACAATGAGCAGTTCTTC.

This clone appeared once. The rearrangement uses TRBV3-1 (or the pseudogene TRBV3-2) and TRBJ1-6, with 7 bases lining up with TRBD1. In germline, CDR1 is LGHDT, CDR2 YNNKEL (reference sequence). CDR3 size: 14 residues. With V trimmed by 4 bases and J by 10 bases, 7 bases remained unmatched. The CDR3 region is CASSRIQGTSPLHF. In DNA form, the CDR3 reads TGTGCCAGCAGCCGGATACAGGGGACCTCACCCCTCCACTTT.

This chain joins TRBV19 and TRBJ1-4; D may be TRBD1 (6 bases). V gave up 4 bases and J gave up 0 bases, with 9 bases separating them. The CDR3 consists of 15 residues. Germline-derived CDR1 and CDR2 are LNHDA and SQIVND (reference sequence). The CDR3 loop is CASSTWTATNEKLFF. The CDR3 region has the DNA TGTGCCAGTAGTACTTGGACAGCAACTAATGAAAAACTGTTTTTT.

The chain recombines TRBV9 with TRBJ1-3; D is ambiguous. With 3 bases removed from V and 0 bases from J, the gap between germline ends came to 7 bases. Germline values: CDR1 SGDLS, CDR2 YYNGEE. The CDR3 is 14 amino acids. CDR3 sequence (DNA): TGTGCCAGCAGCGAACAGAGCTCTGGAAACACCATATATTTT. Its protein is CASSEQSSGNTIYF.

The chain couples TRBV7-3 to TRBJ2-5, with 10 bases matching TRBD2. This CDR3 has 14 residues. Germline V lookup: CDR1 SGHTA, CDR2 FQGTGA. V trimming: 5 bases; J trimming: 3 bases; junction bases outside the gene matches: 3. CDR3 sequence reads: CASSPGLAKETQYF. CDR3 nucleotide sequence: TGTGCCAGCAGCCCGGGACTAGCGAAAGAGACCCAGTACTTC.

The rearrangement joins TRBV3-1 (or the pseudogene TRBV3-2) to TRBJ2-3; D remains ambiguous. V dropped 4 bases and J dropped 4 bases, with 6 bases sitting between them. The CDR3 has 12 residues. The germline V gene has CDR1 LGHDT and CDR2 YNNKEL (reference sequence). The CDR3 is CASSLRADTQYF. Here the CDR3 DNA reads TGTGCCAGCAGCCTCCGGGCAGATACGCAGTATTTT.

The chain couples TRBV7-9 to TRBJ1-1, with D possibly being TRBD1 (5 bases). Germline V lookup: CDR1 SEHNR, CDR2 FQNEAQ (reference sequence). The V end lost 5 bases, the J end lost 0 bases, and 13 bases lay between the germline ends. The CDR3 is 15 residues long. This CDR3 reads CASSRWRDLNTEAFF. CDR3 nucleotides: TGTGCCAGCAGCCGATGGCGGGACCTGAACACTGAAGCTTTCTTT. The full variable domain, rest sourced from reference TRBV7-9 and TRBJ1-1, is DTGVSQNPRHKITKRGQNVTFRCDPISEHNRLYWYRQTLGQGPEFLTYFQNEAQLEKSRLLSDRFSAERPKGSFSTLEIQRTEQGDSAMYLCASSRWRDLNTEAFFGQGTRLTVV.

The genes are TRBV7-3 and TRBJ2-1; TRBD1 matches at 8 bases. The junction had 4 bases not matched to a gene; V was cut back by 3 bases and J by 0 bases. Germline CDR1 is SGHTA and CDR2 is FQGTGA. The CDR3 length is 16 residues. The CDR3 region is CASSFTGGSSYNEQFF. CDR3 in DNA: TGTGCCAGCAGCTTTACAGGGGGGAGCTCCTACAATGAGCAGTTCTTC.

The rearrangement links TRBV7-3 to TRBJ1-1; D gene unclear. Trimming removed 0 bases from V and 0 bases from J, with 8 bases in between. This CDR3 has 15 residues. CDR1 is SGHTA, CDR2 FQGTGA, per germline. Here the CDR3 reads CASSLTFSVNTEAFF. In DNA form, the CDR3 reads TGTGCCAGCAGCTTAACGTTCTCGGTGAACACTGAAGCTTTCTTT.

There are a few counts of this clone. This rearrangement joins TRBV11-2 to TRBJ1-5; D perhaps matches TRBD1 (6 bases). Germline lookup yields CDR1 SGHAT and CDR2 FQNNGV. The CDR3 is 15 amino acids. V was pared by 2 bases and J by 0 bases, with 8 bases between. The CDR3 nucleotides read TGTGCCAGCAGCTTAAGGGGGTATAGCAATCAGCCCCAGCATTTT. Translation: CASSLRGYSNQPQHF.

V usage is TRBV28 and J usage is TRBJ1-1; tentatively, D is TRBD1 (5 bases). Trimming took 11 bases from V and 1 from J, leaving 11 bases between them. Per the germline V gene, CDR1 is MDHEN and CDR2 is SYDVKM. This CDR3 is built from 12 residues. CDR3 sequence (DNA): TGTGCCGCGCGGGGGACGAACACTGAAGCTTTCTTT. Residues: CAARGTNTEAFF.

The rearrangement uses TRBV7-2 and TRBJ2-2, with TRBD2 matching 7 bases. Losses at the gene ends were 3 bases for V and 6 bases for J; bases not matched to a gene: 1. Germline V gene data show CDR1 as SGHTA and CDR2 as FQGNSA. The CDR3 length is 13 residues. DNA for the CDR3: TGTGCCAGCAGCTTGAGCGGGGCCGGGGAGCTGTTTTTT. This sequence encodes CASSLSGAGELFF.

Points on this clone: At one end, the junction sequence differs from germline, possibly due to a read error. The genes are TRBV7-7 and TRBJ2-5; tentatively, D is TRBD2 (5 bases). Germline assignment: CDR1 SSHAT and CDR2 FNYEAQ (reference sequence). The length of the CDR3 is 12 residues. CDR3 nucleotide sequence: TGTGCTAGCAGCGCCACCCGGGGGACCCAGTACTTC. Translated, it gives CASSATRGTQYF.

This chain connects TRBV18 to TRBJ1-4; 7 bases align to TRBD1. Germline V gene lookup returns CDR1 KGHSH and CDR2 LQKENI. This CDR3 region has 17 residues. V lost 6 bases and J lost 0; bases outside the gene matches: 10. CDR3 sequence reads: CASSRLRQGATNEKLFF. The CDR3 DNA follows: TGTGCCAGCTCTCGGCTGAGACAGGGCGCAACTAATGAAAAACTGTTTTTT.

The chain combines TRBV28 with TRBJ1-1; possible D gene TRBD1, 6 bases. Germline V gene data show CDR1 as MDHEN and CDR2 as SYDVKM. The CDR3 is 15 residues long. The V end lost 5 bases, the J end lost 4 bases, and 17 bases lay between the germline ends. CDR3 residues: CASSPTGIGITEAFF. CDR3 in DNA: TGTGCCAGCAGTCCCACAGGGATTGGAATCACTGAAGCTTTCTTT.

This clone has a single count. This rearrangement joins TRBV4-2 to TRBJ1-5; D is ambiguous. Trimming pared 4 bases from V and 4 bases from J, leaving 8 bases between. The CDR3 length is 13 residues. From germline, CDR1 is LGHNA and CDR2 YNFKEQ. This CDR3 reads CASSRQWNQPQHF. The CDR3 bases are TGTGCCAGCAGCCGTCAGTGGAATCAGCCCCAGCATTTT.

This chain links TRBV9 with TRBJ2-7; 8 bases are a match to TRBD2. Per germline, CDR1 SGDLS and CDR2 YYNGEE. The length of the CDR3 is 14 residues. The junction had 9 bases not matched to a gene; V was cut back by 7 bases and J by 3 bases. The CDR3 DNA reads as TGTGCCAGCGGGTCCGGGACTAGTCACTACGAGCAGTACTTC. This encodes CASGSGTSHYEQYF.

This chain links TRBV7-9 with TRBJ2-5; possibly TRBD1 for D (5 bases). V was pared by 3 bases and J by 7 bases, with 12 bases between. The CDR3 is 13 amino acids. Per germline, CDR1 SEHNR and CDR2 FQNEAQ (reference sequence). This CDR3 is CASSFFLGVTQYF. CDR3 bases: TGTGCCAGCAGCTTTTTTCTAGGGGTGACCCAGTACTTC.

The chain combines TRBV18 with TRBJ2-1, with D perhaps TRBD2 (5 bases). This CDR3 region has 14 residues. Trimming cost V 4 bases and J 9 bases, with 16 bases left between them. The germline V gene has CDR1 KGHSH and CDR2 LQKENI. Here the CDR3 DNA reads TGTGCCAGCTCACACAGCTCTCGGGATGGTGAGCAGTTCTTC. Translation gives CASSHSSRDGEQFF.

The chain recombines TRBV28 with TRBJ1-2, with D unclear. Trimming cost V 10 bases and J 1 base, with 7 bases left between them. Germline V lookup: CDR1 MDHEN, CDR2 SYDVKM. The CDR3 consists of 11 residues. Here the CDR3 DNA reads TGTGCCACGCAGATTAACTATGGCTACACCTTC. It encodes CATQINYGYTF.

This clone was recorded once. The V and J genes are TRBV10-3 and TRBJ1-4; D not certain. V lost 3 bases and J lost 4, with 15 bases in between. CDR1 and CDR2 (germline): ENHRY, SYGVKD. The CDR3 length is 16 residues. The CDR3 spells CAISERQNGGNEKLFF. In DNA form, the CDR3 reads TGTGCCATCAGTGAACGTCAGAATGGCGGTAATGAAAAACTGTTTTTT.

The gene calls are TRBV5-1 and TRBJ2-1; D ambiguous. Trimming left V 0 bases short and J 2 bases short, with 12 bases between. Germline loops: CDR1 SGHRS, CDR2 YFSETQ. The CDR3 covers 16 residues. The CDR3 reads CASSLGPLEAYNEQFF. DNA of the CDR3: TGCGCCAGCAGCTTGGGTCCGCTAGAAGCCTACAATGAGCAGTTCTTC.